Below, 12 T cell receptor beta chains from the same sample are listed, as sequenced in a study of cytomegalovirus exposure and HLA in healthy donors. The PCR was carried out with 60 Vbeta primers and 13 Jbeta primers. TCRdb's copy holds only in-frame clones and misses some; the assay was immunoSEQ multiplex PCR. The data show 150,000 to 200,000 clones, around 81% seen once. Material for sequencing was PBMCs. The receptors come from a young woman in good health and CMV-seropositive.

The chain employs TRBV5-4 and TRBJ2-3, with a tentative D call TRBD2 (6 bases). The germline V and J ends were trimmed by 1 base and 5 bases, with 17 bases remaining between them. CDR3 length: 16 residues. Germline CDR1 SGHNT, CDR2 YYREEE (reference sequence). CDR3 amino acids: CASSLSSGLLLDTQYF. The CDR3 bases are TGTGCCAGCAGCTTGAGTTCGGGACTTCTCTTAGATACGCAGTATTTT.

The V call is TRBV10-1, the J call TRBJ2-1, with a possible D match to TRBD2 (7 bases). Germline CDR1 is WNHNN and CDR2 is SYGVQD (reference sequence). The CDR3 is 16 amino acids. The germline V and J ends were trimmed by 0 bases and 12 bases, with 21 bases remaining between them. The CDR3 region is CASSESTGGQGKVQFF. The CDR3 bases are TGCGCCAGCAGTGAGTCGACGGGGGGCCAGGGGAAGGTGCAGTTCTTC.

This clone was found a few times. The J gene is TRBJ2-5, the V gene TRBV7-2, with 10 bases aligning to TRBD2. The CDR3 has 15 residues. V lost 1 base, J lost 6 bases, and 5 bases stayed unmatched. Germline CDR1 is SGHTA and CDR2 is FQGNSA. DNA of the CDR3: TGTGCCAGCAGCTTAGGTCCAGCGGGGGGGCAGACCCAGTACTTC. Its translation: CASSLGPAGGQTQYF.

V gene TRBV5-6 combines with J gene TRBJ2-7; possibly TRBD2 for D (7 bases). The V gene's germline CDR1 is SGHDT and CDR2 YYEEEE. Trimming left V 1 base short and J 7 bases short, with 12 bases between. This CDR3 has 13 amino acids. CDR3 in amino acids: CASSLRRGLEQYV. The CDR3, as DNA: TGTGCCAGCAGCTTGAGGCGGGGGCTTGAGCAGTACGTC.

This clone was seen a handful of times. The J gene is TRBJ1-6, the V gene TRBV6-5; D is unclear. Between the trimmed V and J ends, which lost 2 bases and 8 bases, there was a span of 13 bases. This CDR3 is built from 15 residues. Germline V gene lookup returns CDR1 MNHEY and CDR2 SVGAGI. The CDR3: CASSYLPIPDSPLHF. CDR3 nucleotide sequence: TGTGCCAGCAGTTACCTTCCGATCCCAGATTCACCCCTCCACTTT.

CDR3 coding DNA: TGTGCCAGCAGCTTAAGATCCGGCGGGGCCGGGAACATTCAGTACTTC. It encodes CASSLRSGGAGNIQYF. The chain couples TRBV7-8 to TRBJ2-4; perhaps TRBD2 as D (6 bases). V dropped 2 bases and J dropped 7 bases, with 18 bases sitting between them. The CDR3 consists of 16 residues. Germline V CDR1 and CDR2: SGHVS, FQNEAQ.

The chain combines TRBV6-5 with TRBJ2-7, with 12 bases matching TRBD1. The ends lost 5 bases at V and 5 bases at J; junction bases unmatched: 7. The CDR3 spans 15 residues. Germline-derived CDR1 and CDR2 are MNHEY and SVGAGI. CDR3 sequence reads: CASSPPRDRGHEQYF. The DNA for the CDR3 is TGTGCCAGCAGTCCCCCCCGGGACAGGGGGCACGAGCAGTACTTC.

This chain uses TRBV10-3 with TRBJ1-5, with 7 positions matching TRBD1. The V gene end was trimmed by 4 bases and the J gene end by 3 bases; junction bases not matched to a gene: 3. Germline lookup yields CDR1 ENHRY and CDR2 SYGVKD. The CDR3 totals 14 residues. CDR3: CAISAGTDNQPQHF. The CDR3 DNA is TGTGCCATCAGTGCCGGGACAGACAATCAGCCCCAGCATTTT.

The V gene is TRBV21-1, the J gene TRBJ2-7; TRBD1, the table's D call, was not compared with the DNA. TRBV21-1 is a known pseudogene. The CDR3 contains 17 residues. CDR3 amino acids: CASSVWDRGRKSYEQYV. CDR3 coding DNA: TGTGCCAGCAGCGTCTGGGACAGGGGAAGGAAATCCTACGAGCAGTACGTC.

This clone was detected once. This chain links TRBV7-2 with TRBJ2-5, with 8 bases identical to TRBD2. Germline V gene data show CDR1 as SGHTA and CDR2 as FQGNSA. V lost 0 bases, J lost 4 bases, and 7 bases stayed unmatched. The CDR3 contains 16 residues. CDR3 loop: CASSLAGTRPGETQYF. DNA of the CDR3: TGTGCCAGCAGCTTAGCCGGGACTAGGCCGGGAGAGACCCAGTACTTC. The full variable domain, in which reference TRBV7-2 and TRBJ2-5 provide the parts outside the CDR3, is GAGVSQSPSNKVTEKGKDVELRCDPISGHTALYWYRQSLGQGLEFLIYFQGNSAPDKSGLPSDRFSAERTGGSVSTLTIQRTQQEDSAVYLCASSLAGTRPGETQYFGPGTRLLVL.

This chain connects TRBV10-2 to TRBJ1-2, with a tentative D call TRBD1 (6 bases). Germline V CDR1 and CDR2: WSHSY, SAAADI. V lost 3 bases and J lost 8, with 16 bases in between. This CDR3 has 14 residues. This CDR3 is CASSEGGRAQGYTF. CDR3 sequence (DNA): TGCGCCAGCAGTGAAGGGGGGAGGGCCCAAGGCTACACCTTC.

The rearrangement links TRBV7-7 to TRBJ2-3; 9 bases match TRBD2. CDR1 and CDR2 from the germline V gene are SSHAT and FNYEAQ (reference sequence). After removal of 0 bases from V and 5 bases from J, the junction contained 9 bases not matched to a gene. The length of the CDR3 is 17 residues. Written as DNA, the CDR3 is TGTGCCAGCAGCTTAGCGGCGGGGGGGCCGTTTGGAGATACGCAGTATTTT. It codes for CASSLAAGGPFGDTQYF.